This TCR beta chain emerged from a study of blood T cells in healthy people across ages. Broader study findings: TCR beta diversity was tightly associated with the proportion of naive T cells.

A second about 7 to 12 cycle PCR used barcoded and J-beta primers. Each cDNA molecule carried a tag from a template-switch adaptor that contained 12 random nucleotides. TCRdb ran MiXCR on the 5' RACE reads and lists one entry per CDR3 protein. The table includes 1,100,000 or so distinct CDR3 sequences, 40% to 50% detected once. Each donor gave 9 to 10 milliliters of peripheral blood. Germline V gives CDR1 DFQATT, CDR2 SNEGSKA (reference sequence). The V gene lost 0 bases and the J gene lost 0 bases, with 15 bases spanning the gap. This CDR3 comprises 16 residues. As regards this clonotype: The target antigen is unknown.

The source is a woman aged 60-70 years in good health. J is TRBJ2-7 and V is TRBV20-1, with D perhaps being TRBD1 or TRBD2 (6 bases each). The sequenced material came from blood. CDR3 sequence (DNA): TGCAGTGCTAGAGATCCCTCGGGGGCCACCTCCTACGAGCAGTACTTC. Translated, it gives CSARDPSGATSYEQYF.